This T cell receptor beta chain emerged from a study of cytomegalovirus exposure and HLA in healthy donors. Whole-study findings and limits: In a later analysis, TCR beta V- and J-gene trimming showed a link to a missense DCLRE1C variant. TRBV6-2, TRBV6-3 and some other V segments were excluded as indistinguishable.

This clone was observed once. No antigen is known for it. Distinct nucleotide sequences in the sample also encode this CDR3. Deletions cut 4 bases from V and 4 bases from J, with 9 bases between. Per germline, CDR1 SGHRS and CDR2 YFSETQ. The CDR3 consists of 13 residues. In the PCR, 60 Vbeta and 13 Jbeta primers were used. Using immunoSEQ multiplex PCR, the repertoire was profiled, and TCRdb retains in-frame clones only, with some absent. The profile covers over 70,000 clones, with 70% to 80% appearing a single time and around 25% taken by the ten largest. This TCR was sampled from a woman aged 45-59 years in good health and CMV-seropositive. Sequencing used PBMCs. The rearrangement joins TRBV5-1 to TRBJ1-3; TRBD1 might be the D (6 bases). CDR3 sequence: CASSLGAGNTIYF. In DNA form, the CDR3 reads TGCGCCAGCAGCCTGGGGGCCGGAAACACCATATATTTT.